This T cell receptor beta chain was profiled in a study of blood T cell repertoires in COVID-19 (dated by TCRdb to the early 2020s). In the study overall: The collaborator samples originated in the United States, Italy and Spain and spanned the acute and convalescent phases of COVID-19. The material from the prospective study consisted of cDNA or gDNA derived from T cells, B-cell-depleted T cells, or PBMCs. Deeply sampled blood TCRbeta repertoires from subjects exposed to, actively infected with, or recovered from COVID-19 were included in the dataset. A freely available public database, intended as a resource for researchers studying the immune response to SARS-CoV-2, is where the repertoires were released. Samples were obtained from the ongoing ImmuneRACE study (first 160 participants) and from some 1,300 subjects provided by 6 global collaborators. Sample metadata almost always included a de-identified subject ID, COVID-19 status, age in years and sex. HLA class I and class II types, where available, came from metadata supplied by the sample provider rather than from assay-based typing.

As to this clone: The target of this receptor is not known. No clone much larger than this one lies a single base away; base qualities are absent.

The collaborating institutions used their own protocols to collect whole blood in K2EDTA tubes. For TCRbeta analysis, collaborator samples were shipped as frozen whole blood, as isolated PBMCs, or as DNA extracted from either sample type. The CDR3, cysteine through phenylalanine, is 13 amino acids long. The entry retains the CDR3 DNA only, 39 bases that are in frame from base 1. A distance of 9 bases separates the germline ends of V and J, which lose 8 bases and 4 bases respectively. TCRbeta CDR3 regions were amplified from genomic DNA by means of the immunoSEQ Assay, a bias-controlled multiplex PCR. In the paper's pipeline: Nucleated cell counts per sample were estimated from amplification of reference gene primers within the assay. Sequence reads were collapsed and filtered to measure the absolute abundance of every unique TCRbeta CDR3 rearrangement. For each sample, productive Simpson clonality was calculated by taking the square root of Simpson's diversity index across productive rearrangements. TCRdb stores this immuneACCESS table with in-frame sequences only. Part of the clones is absent; in the studies checked, under half of the shortfall reflects unresolved V genes, and no reason is known for the rest. The V and J calls and the clone size are those of that table, but D and trimming were determined from the DNA. The sample table shows over 300,000 clones, and about 90% are seen once. Over 1% of the sample goes to the ten largest clones.

The paper's findings and limits, for the study overall: The amount of clinical and demographic metadata varied by source and participant and was provided uncurated.

The sample consisted of peripheral blood. The chain is assembled from TRBV12-3 or TRBV12-4 and TRBJ1-6, with the D gene not confidently named. This TCR was sampled from a man aged 35 to 55 with acute or convalescent COVID-19. CDR3 region: CASGPSYNSPLHF. The DNA sequence reads TGTGCCAGCGGCCCTAGTTATAATTCACCCCTCCACTTT.